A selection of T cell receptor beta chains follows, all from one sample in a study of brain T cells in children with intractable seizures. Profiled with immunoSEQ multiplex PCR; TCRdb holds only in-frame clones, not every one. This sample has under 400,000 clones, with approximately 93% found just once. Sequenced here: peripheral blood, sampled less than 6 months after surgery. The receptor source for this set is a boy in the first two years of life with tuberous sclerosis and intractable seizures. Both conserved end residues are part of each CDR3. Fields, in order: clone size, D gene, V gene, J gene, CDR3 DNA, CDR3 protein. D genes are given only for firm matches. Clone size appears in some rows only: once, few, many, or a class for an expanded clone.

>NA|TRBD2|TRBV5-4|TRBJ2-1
TGTGCCAGCAGCAGCGGGACTTTAGTTGCCTACAATGAGCAGTTCTTC
CASSSGTLVAYNEQFF
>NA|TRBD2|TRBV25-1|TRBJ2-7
TGTGCCAGCACCCACGGGACTAAATCCTACGAGCAGTACTTC
CASTHGTKSYEQYF
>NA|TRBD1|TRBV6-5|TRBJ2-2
TGTGCCAGCAGCCATGACAGGGTATACGGCGGGGAGCTGTTTTTT
CASSHDRVYGGELFF
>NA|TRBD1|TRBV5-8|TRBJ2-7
TGTGCCAGCAGCGGCCCGGGACAGGGGTCCTACGAGCAGTACTTC
CASSGPGQGSYEQYF
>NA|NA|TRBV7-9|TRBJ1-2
TGTGCCAGCAGCTTAGCCCCAGTCTATGGCTACACCTTC
CASSLAPVYGYTF
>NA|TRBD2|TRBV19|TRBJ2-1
TGTGCCAGTGGGGGGGGTTCTAGTCTAGCCTACAATGAGCAGTTCTTC
CASGGGSSLAYNEQFF
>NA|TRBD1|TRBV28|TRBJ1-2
TGTGCCAGCAGTTTGGGGACAGTGATTGGCTACACCTTC
CASSLGTVIGYTF
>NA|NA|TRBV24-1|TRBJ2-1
TGTGCCACCAGTGTAAATGGCGGACGGGTCGTCAATGAGCAGTTCTTC
CATSVNGGRVVNEQFF
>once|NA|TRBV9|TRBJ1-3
TGTGCCAGCACCCCTGGGGAGGGAAACGCTGGAAACACCATATATTTT
CASTPGEGNAGNTIYF
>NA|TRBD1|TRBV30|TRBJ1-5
TGTGCCTGGACGGGACAGCATAGCAATCAGCCCCAGCATTTT
CAWTGQHSNQPQHF
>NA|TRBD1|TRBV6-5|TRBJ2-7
TGTGCCAGCAGTTACGGACAGGGGGTCTACGAGCAGTACTTC
CASSYGQGVYEQYF
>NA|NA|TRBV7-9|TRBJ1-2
TGTGCCAGCAGCTACGCCGGACAGCCCTTTAACTATGGCTACACCTTC
CASSYAGQPFNYGYTF
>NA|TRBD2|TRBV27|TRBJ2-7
TGTGCCAGCAGCAGGCTAGCGGGAGGGCCCGGGCAGTACTTC
CASSRLAGGPGQYF
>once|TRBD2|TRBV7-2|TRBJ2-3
TGTGCCAGCAGCTTCACTAGCGGGGTGAGGGGGACGCAGTATTTT
CASSFTSGVRGTQYF
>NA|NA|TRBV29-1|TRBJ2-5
TGCAGCGTTGGCCCCCCGAACCAAGAGACCCAGTACTTC
CSVGPPNQETQYF
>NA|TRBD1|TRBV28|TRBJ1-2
TGTGCCAGCAATCTAGACAGGGAGGACAGCTATGGCTACACCTTC
CASNLDREDSYGYTF
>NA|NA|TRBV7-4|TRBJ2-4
TGTGCCAGCAGACGATTAGGACAGAGTCGGTACTTC
CASRRLGQSRYF
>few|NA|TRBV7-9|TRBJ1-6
TGTGCCAGCAGCTTACCCAAGGCACCACGAGGGAATTCACCCCTCCACTTT
CASSLPKAPRGNSPLHF
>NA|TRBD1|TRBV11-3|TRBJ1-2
TGTGCCAGCAGCTTAGATCATACAGGGGCTGGCTACACCTTC
CASSLDHTGAGYTF
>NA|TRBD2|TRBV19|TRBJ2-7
TGTGCCAGTAGTATACCGACTAGCGGGATCCACGAGCAGTACTTC
CASSIPTSGIHEQYF
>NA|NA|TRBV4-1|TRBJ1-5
TGCGCCAGCAGCCAAGGGCAAAATCAGCCCCAGCATTTT
CASSQGQNQPQHF
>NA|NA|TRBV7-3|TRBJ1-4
TGTGCCAGCAGCTTTAGGGGTTTATCAACTAATGAAAAACTGTTTTTT
CASSFRGLSTNEKLFF
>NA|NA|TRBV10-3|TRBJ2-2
TGTGCCATCAGCGCCCAGGCCGCTTTGGGGGCTGGCGGGGAGCTGTTTTTT
CAISAQAALGAGGELFF
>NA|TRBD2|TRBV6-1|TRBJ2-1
TGTGCCAGCAGTGTATTTGGGACGGGGGGGGTTTCAGGCAATGAGCAGTTCTTC
CASSVFGTGGVSGNEQFF
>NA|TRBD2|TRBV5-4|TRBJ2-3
TGTGCCAGCAGCTTGTGGCTAGCGGGGACCACAGATACGCAGTATTTT
CASSLWLAGTTDTQYF
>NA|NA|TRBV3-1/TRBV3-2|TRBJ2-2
TGTGCCAGCAGCCGATTCACCGGGGAGCTGTTTTTT
CASSRFTGELFF
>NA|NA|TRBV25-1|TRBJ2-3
TGTGCCAGCAGTGTCAGGGGGACTAGCACAGATACGCAGTATTTT
CASSVRGTSTDTQYF
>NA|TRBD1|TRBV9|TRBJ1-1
TGTGCCAGCAGCGCATATCACCGGGACAGGGGCGCATATGGAACTGAAGCTTTCTTT
CASSAYHRDRGAYGTEAFF
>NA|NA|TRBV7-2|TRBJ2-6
TGTGCCAGCAGCCTCCAGAAGACAGTTGGGGCCAACGTCCTGACTTTC
CASSLQKTVGANVLTF
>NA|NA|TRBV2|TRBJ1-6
TGTGCCAGCAGTGTGCGGGGGTCGGATTCACCCCTCCACTTT
CASSVRGSDSPLHF
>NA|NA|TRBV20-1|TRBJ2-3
TGCAGTGCTAGTACAGACCCTGCGGGGGCCCGCACAGATACGCAGTATTTT
CSASTDPAGARTDTQYF
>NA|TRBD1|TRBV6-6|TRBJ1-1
TGTGCCAGCATATTAGGGACAGGCATTGAAGCTTTCTTT
CASILGTGIEAFF
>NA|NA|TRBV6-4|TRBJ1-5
TGTGCCAGGGAACAGGGTATCCTTCAGCCCCAGCATTTT
CAREQGILQPQHF
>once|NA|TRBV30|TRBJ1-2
TGTGCCTGGAGTGTTAGGGACTCTGGCGGCTACACCTTC
CAWSVRDSGGYTF
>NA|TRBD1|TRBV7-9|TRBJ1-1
TGTGCCAGCAGCTCTGGACAGGGGAACACTGAAGCTTTCTTT
CASSSGQGNTEAFF
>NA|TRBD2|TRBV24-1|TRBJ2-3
TGTGCCACCAGTGATGGCCTAGCGGGATCGTATACGCAGTATTTT
CATSDGLAGSYTQYF
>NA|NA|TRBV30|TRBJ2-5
TGTGCCTGGAGTACATCAGGGTTGGGGACCCAGTACTTC
CAWSTSGLGTQYF
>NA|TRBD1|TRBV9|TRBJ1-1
TGTGCCAGCAGCGATAGGGACAGGGCCGGCACTGAAGCTTTCTTT
CASSDRDRAGTEAFF
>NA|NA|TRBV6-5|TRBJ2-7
TGTGCCAGCGGCCCTAGTGGCCTATTCTACGAGCAGTACTTC
CASGPSGLFYEQYF
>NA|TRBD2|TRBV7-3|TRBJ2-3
TGTGCCAGCAGCTTAACGTCGGGAGGGCTTAGCACAGATACGCAGTATTTT
CASSLTSGGLSTDTQYF
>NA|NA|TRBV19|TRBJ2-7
TGTGCCAGTTCCCTAGGAACCTACGAGCAGTACTTC
CASSLGTYEQYF